This TCR beta chain was captured in a study of T-cell reconstitution after alpha-beta-depleted transplantation in children. Unique molecular identifiers were incorporated into the prepared TCRbeta library. Via MiXCR, TCRdb re-called the PCR reads, giving one row per CDR3 protein. Of about 580,000 distinct CDR3 sequences in the sample, under 30% were seen once. V lost 2 bases, J lost 0 bases, and 8 bases lay in between. This CDR3 contains 15 residues. CDR1 is MNHEY, CDR2 SVGAGI, per germline. Comments on this clonotype: The antigen remains unidentified.

Broader study findings: Newly produced T cells mostly accounted for T-cell counts and diversity one year post-transplant. Elevated TCRbeta diversity at day 60 was traced, in some patients, to surviving recipient T cells and thymic progenitors. Where alpha-beta T cells came from about two months after transplant was reportedly several hundred expanded graft clones.

The source material was PBMCs, mostly from graft donor cells, sampled 360 days after TCRalphabeta/CD19-depleted stem cell transplant. This sequence originates from a boy under two years old who had a stem cell transplant for acute myeloid leukemia, so the T cells may come from the graft donor. This rearrangement joins TRBV6-5 to TRBJ2-1; D is unresolved. The CDR3 loop reads CASSYEPSSYNEQFF. The DNA of the CDR3 is TGTGCCAGCAGTTACGAGCCCAGCTCCTACAATGAGCAGTTCTTC.